A selection of T cell receptor beta chains follows, all from one sample in a study of shared clonotypes between healthy human individuals. Generated by immunoSEQ multiplex PCR, the TCRdb table keeps only in-frame clones and is missing some. The sample contains 2 million to 2.5 million clones, nearly 97% of which appear only once. Source material: naive CD4+ T cells sorted from blood. Receptor source: a man younger than 30 in good health. The conserved cysteine and the conserved F or W are not part of the CDR3 here.

v_gene,j_gene,CDR3aa
TRBV7-3,TRBJ2-2,ASSDRANTGELF
TRBV5-4,TRBJ2-1,ASSLSKFRDEQF
TRBV5-1,TRBJ2-7,ASSASSGSYEQY
TRBV5-6,TRBJ2-7,ASSLEPGQPYEQY
TRBV2,TRBJ2-7,ASRKTSGGGLEQY
TRBV11-2,TRBJ2-4,ASSLDSGGRAKNIQY
TRBV29-1,TRBJ2-7,SVESGRLREQY
TRBV7-3,TRBJ2-2,ASSLGVSGELF
TRBV11-2,TRBJ1-6,ASSLGQYNSPLH
TRBV2,TRBJ2-2,ASSEMGTNTGELF
TRBV2,TRBJ2-2,ASISDRATGELF
TRBV28,TRBJ2-3,ASSLTDGTDTQY
TRBV5-1,TRBJ2-3,ASSITSGRALDTQY
TRBV19,TRBJ2-7,ASSPGTQGYEQY